The rows below give T cell receptor beta chains drawn from one sample of a study of cytomegalovirus exposure and HLA in healthy donors. Here immunoSEQ multiplex PCR was the method, and the copy in TCRdb shows in-frame clones only, minus some. Of some 110,000 clones listed, roughly four fifths are singletons. The sample comprised PBMCs. Source of these receptors: a woman in her late teens or twenties in good health and CMV-seronegative. Both conserved end residues are part of each CDR3. Each record gives: D gene, V gene, J gene, clone size, CDR3 protein, CDR3 DNA. The D gene is left open where the match is weak. Expanded clones get a size class; other rows say once, few or many, or leave the size out.

D gene: TRBD1; V gene: TRBV19; J gene: TRBJ1-5; clone size: -; CDR3 protein: CASSIQGVGQPQHF; CDR3 DNA: TGTGCCAGTAGTATACAGGGGGTTGGGCAGCCCCAGCATTTT
D gene: -; V gene: TRBV4-1; J gene: TRBJ2-1; clone size: -; CDR3 protein: CASSQDGRQGGNEQFF; CDR3 DNA: TGCGCCAGCAGCCAAGATGGAAGGCAGGGGGGAAATGAGCAGTTCTTC
D gene: TRBD1; V gene: TRBV4-2; J gene: TRBJ2-7; clone size: -; CDR3 protein: CASSQVPGTAYEQYF; CDR3 DNA: TGTGCCAGCAGCCAAGTCCCCGGGACAGCCTACGAGCAGTACTTC
D gene: TRBD1; V gene: TRBV4-2; J gene: TRBJ1-1; clone size: once; CDR3 protein: CASSHPLPDRAFMNTEAFF; CDR3 DNA: TGTGCCAGCAGCCACCCTTTACCGGACAGGGCCTTCATGAACACTGAAGCTTTCTTT
D gene: TRBD1; V gene: TRBV28; J gene: TRBJ1-4; clone size: -; CDR3 protein: CASSLRGQGAEKLFF; CDR3 DNA: TGTGCCAGCAGTCTCCGGGGACAGGGGGCCGAAAAACTGTTTTTT
D gene: TRBD1; V gene: TRBV7-9; J gene: TRBJ1-2; clone size: -; CDR3 protein: CASSLGRTGAGYTF; CDR3 DNA: TGTGCCAGCAGCTTAGGGCGGACAGGGGCTGGCTACACCTTC
D gene: TRBD1; V gene: TRBV7-6; J gene: TRBJ1-2; clone size: -; CDR3 protein: CASSPNVPGQGFYGYTF; CDR3 DNA: TGTGCCAGCAGCCCAAACGTACCGGGACAGGGTTTTTATGGCTACACCTTC
D gene: -; V gene: TRBV28; J gene: TRBJ2-7; clone size: -; CDR3 protein: CASLTGHEQYF; CDR3 DNA: TGTGCCAGCCTTACAGGGCACGAGCAGTACTTC
D gene: TRBD2; V gene: TRBV9; J gene: TRBJ2-7; clone size: -; CDR3 protein: CASSPRGGQFGEQYF; CDR3 DNA: TGTGCCAGCAGCCCCCGGGGGGGGCAATTCGGCGAGCAGTACTTC
D gene: -; V gene: TRBV7-9; J gene: TRBJ1-6; clone size: -; CDR3 protein: CASSLISSPLHF; CDR3 DNA: TGTGCCAGCAGCCTTATATCTTCACCCCTCCACTTT
D gene: TRBD1; V gene: TRBV4-1; J gene: TRBJ2-5; clone size: -; CDR3 protein: CASSQAGTGGETQYF; CDR3 DNA: TGCGCCAGCAGCCAAGCCGGGACAGGGGGGGAGACCCAGTACTTC
D gene: TRBD1; V gene: TRBV4-1; J gene: TRBJ1-2; clone size: -; CDR3 protein: CASSQVVGTGLYGYTF; CDR3 DNA: TGCGCCAGCAGCCAAGTAGTCGGGACAGGCCTCTATGGCTACACCTTC
D gene: TRBD1; V gene: TRBV9; J gene: TRBJ1-1; clone size: -; CDR3 protein: CASSGQGSNTEAFF; CDR3 DNA: TGTGCCAGCAGCGGACAGGGGTCGAACACTGAAGCTTTCTTT
D gene: TRBD1; V gene: TRBV5-4; J gene: TRBJ2-1; clone size: -; CDR3 protein: CASSRDRGPIQGANEQFF; CDR3 DNA: TGTGCCAGCAGCCGGGACAGGGGGCCGATACAGGGAGCCAATGAGCAGTTCTTC
D gene: -; V gene: TRBV5-1; J gene: TRBJ1-1; clone size: -; CDR3 protein: CASRRVLNTEAFF; CDR3 DNA: TGCGCCAGCAGGCGGGTACTGAACACTGAAGCTTTCTTT
D gene: -; V gene: TRBV6-6; J gene: TRBJ1-5; clone size: -; CDR3 protein: CASTKRGSDQPQHF; CDR3 DNA: TGTGCCAGCACCAAACGGGGTTCCGATCAGCCCCAGCATTTT
D gene: -; V gene: TRBV28; J gene: TRBJ1-5; clone size: -; CDR3 protein: CASSLSGRFNQPQHF; CDR3 DNA: TGTGCCAGCAGTTTATCAGGGCGATTCAATCAGCCCCAGCATTTT
D gene: TRBD1; V gene: TRBV7-9; J gene: TRBJ2-1; clone size: -; CDR3 protein: CASSGPPGGMGRNEQFF; CDR3 DNA: TGTGCCAGCAGCGGCCCCCCAGGGGGTATGGGCCGAAATGAGCAGTTCTTC
D gene: -; V gene: TRBV6-6; J gene: TRBJ1-6; clone size: few; CDR3 protein: CASSYIGSSPLHF; CDR3 DNA: TGTGCCAGCAGTTACATTGGCTCCTCACCCCTCCACTTT
D gene: TRBD1; V gene: TRBV5-1; J gene: TRBJ1-1; clone size: -; CDR3 protein: CASSGDRNTEAFF; CDR3 DNA: TGCGCCAGCAGTGGGGACAGGAACACTGAAGCTTTCTTT
D gene: TRBD1; V gene: TRBV6-1; J gene: TRBJ1-3; clone size: -; CDR3 protein: CASSADRGSGNTIYF; CDR3 DNA: TGTGCCAGCAGCGCGGACAGGGGCTCTGGAAACACCATATATTTT
D gene: -; V gene: TRBV27; J gene: TRBJ1-2; clone size: -; CDR3 protein: CASSLSSPASGGYTF; CDR3 DNA: TGTGCCAGCAGTTTGAGCTCCCCGGCCTCGGGGGGCTACACCTTC
D gene: -; V gene: TRBV5-1; J gene: TRBJ1-2; clone size: -; CDR3 protein: CASSLGGGYTF; CDR3 DNA: TGCGCCAGCAGCTTGGGCGGTGGCTACACCTTC
D gene: -; V gene: TRBV6-1; J gene: TRBJ2-3; clone size: -; CDR3 protein: CASSARTASTDTQYF; CDR3 DNA: TGTGCCAGCAGTGCCCGGACAGCTAGCACAGATACGCAGTATTTT
D gene: TRBD2; V gene: TRBV14; J gene: TRBJ2-3; clone size: -; CDR3 protein: CASSLSSGISTDTQYF; CDR3 DNA: TGTGCCAGCAGCCTTTCTAGCGGGATTAGCACAGATACGCAGTATTTT
D gene: TRBD1; V gene: TRBV11-2; J gene: TRBJ2-7; clone size: -; CDR3 protein: CASSPRQGSYEQYF; CDR3 DNA: TGTGCCAGCAGCCCCCGACAGGGCTCCTACGAGCAGTACTTC
D gene: -; V gene: TRBV18; J gene: TRBJ1-4; clone size: -; CDR3 protein: CASSPPTGEKLFF; CDR3 DNA: TGTGCCAGCTCACCACCGACGGGTGAAAAACTGTTTTTT
D gene: -; V gene: TRBV7-2; J gene: TRBJ1-2; clone size: -; CDR3 protein: CASSPRGNYGYTF; CDR3 DNA: TGTGCCAGCAGCCCCCGGGGAAACTATGGCTACACCTTC
D gene: TRBD1; V gene: TRBV30; J gene: TRBJ2-7; clone size: -; CDR3 protein: CAWSVGQGFTYEQYF; CDR3 DNA: TGTGCCTGGAGTGTAGGACAGGGATTCACCTACGAGCAGTACTTC